These 9 T cell receptor beta chains were sequenced from one sample in a study of cytomegalovirus exposure and HLA in healthy donors. The repertoire was sequenced with immunoSEQ multiplex PCR; TCRdb's copy has only in-frame clones and lacks some. The sample holds about 150,000 clones, roughly 90% seen once. Sequenced: PBMCs. The receptor set was obtained from a man aged 18 to 30 in good health and CMV-seronegative.

The J gene is TRBJ2-3, the V gene TRBV6-5; possibly TRBD2 for D (6 bases). From germline, CDR1 is MNHEY and CDR2 SVGAGI. The CDR3 extends over 15 amino acids. V was trimmed by 6 bases and J by 4 bases, leaving 17 bases between them. The CDR3 spells CASSQSEGGADTQYF. CDR3 nucleotide sequence: TGTGCCAGCAGCCAGAGCGAGGGCGGGGCAGATACGCAGTATTTT.

The J gene is TRBJ2-3, the V gene TRBV10-3; D remains unclear. Germline assignment: CDR1 ENHRY and CDR2 SYGVKD. V was clipped by 3 bases and J by 4 bases, with 14 bases between them. This CDR3 comprises 15 residues. CDR3 bases: TGTGCCATCAGTGATTGGCAGGTCGATTCAGATACGCAGTATTTT. This encodes CAISDWQVDSDTQYF.

The DNA for the CDR3 is TGTGCCAGCAGCTTGGTCGGGTCAACTAATGAAAAACTGTTTTTT. Translating it yields CASSLVGSTNEKLFF. The chain has TRBV5-6 and TRBJ1-4; no reliable D call. V lost 0 bases and J 0 bases, leaving 6 bases between the germline ends. The CDR3 is 15 amino acids. Germline V gives CDR1 SGHDT, CDR2 YYEEEE.

V and J are TRBV9 and TRBJ1-5; maybe TRBD1 (5 bases). The CDR3 is 15 amino acids. Trimming took 3 bases from V and 2 from J, leaving 12 bases between them. Germline values: CDR1 SGDLS, CDR2 YYNGEE. The CDR3 sequence is CASSEEGGGNQPQHF. The CDR3, as DNA: TGTGCCAGCAGCGAAGAAGGAGGGGGCAATCAGCCCCAGCATTTT.

Notes on this clone: The sample contains more than one DNA sequence encoding this CDR3. V is TRBV11-3 and J is TRBJ2-1; no definite D call. The length of the CDR3 is 11 residues. V was shortened by 3 bases and J by 9 bases, with 6 bases between the two germline ends. The germline V gene encodes CDR1 SGHNT and CDR2 YENEEA. The CDR3, as DNA: TGTGCCAGCAGCTTGAGGTCTGAGCAGTTCTTC. It specifies CASSLRSEQFF.

The rearrangement uses TRBV11-2 and TRBJ2-7, with 9 bases that match TRBD1. CDR1 and CDR2 from the germline V gene are SGHAT and FQNNGV. With 5 bases clipped from V and 7 bases from J, the junction kept 9 bases outside the gene matches. This CDR3 has 14 amino acids. The chain's CDR3 is CASSQDRGVREQYF. The DNA of the CDR3 is TGTGCCAGCAGCCAGGACAGGGGAGTGAGGGAGCAGTACTTC.

In its sample, this clone was seen once. The genes are TRBV19 and TRBJ2-1; 9 bases fit TRBD1. Losses at the gene ends were 3 bases for V and 7 bases for J; bases not matched to a gene: 13. Germline assignment: CDR1 LNHDA and CDR2 SQIVND (reference sequence). The CDR3 runs to 17 residues. In DNA, the CDR3 is TGTGCCAGTAGTATCACCACCGGGGGACAGGGACGAAATGAGCAGTTCTTC. Translating it yields CASSITTGGQGRNEQFF.

This clone has more than one count but fewer than ten. The chain joins TRBV28 to TRBJ1-2; D is undetermined. The germline CDR1 and CDR2 sequences are MDHEN and SYDVKM. The CDR3 is 12 residues long. Trimming removed 3 bases from V and 5 bases from J, with 7 bases in between. The CDR3 protein is CASSFAGYGYTF. Here the CDR3 DNA reads TGTGCCAGCAGTTTTGCCGGGTATGGCTACACCTTC.

This clone was seen only once. This chain uses TRBV18 with TRBJ2-7; 10 bases agree with TRBD2. Germline lookup yields CDR1 KGHSH and CDR2 LQKENI. V shed 1 base and J 6 bases; nucleotides not matched to a gene: 6. This CDR3 spans 15 amino acids. DNA for the CDR3: TGTGCCAGCTCACCACGGGGGACTAGCGTCTTCGAGCAGTACGTC. Translation: CASSPRGTSVFEQYV.